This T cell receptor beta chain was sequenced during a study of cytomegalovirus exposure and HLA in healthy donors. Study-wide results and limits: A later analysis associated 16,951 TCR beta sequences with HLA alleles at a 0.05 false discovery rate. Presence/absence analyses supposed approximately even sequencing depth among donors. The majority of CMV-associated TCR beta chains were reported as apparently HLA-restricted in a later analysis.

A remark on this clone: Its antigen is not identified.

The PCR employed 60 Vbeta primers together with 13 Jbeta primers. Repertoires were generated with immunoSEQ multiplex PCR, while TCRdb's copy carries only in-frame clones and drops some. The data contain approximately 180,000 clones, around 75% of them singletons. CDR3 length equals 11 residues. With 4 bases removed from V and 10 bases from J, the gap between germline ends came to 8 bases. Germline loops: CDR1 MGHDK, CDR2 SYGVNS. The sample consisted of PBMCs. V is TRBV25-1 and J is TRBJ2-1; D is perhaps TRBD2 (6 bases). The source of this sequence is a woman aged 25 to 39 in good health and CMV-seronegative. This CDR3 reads CASSGLAEQFF. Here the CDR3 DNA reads TGTGCCAGCAGTGGCCTAGCGGAGCAGTTCTTC.